A selection of T cell receptor beta chains follows, all from one sample in a study of blood T cell repertoires in COVID-19. Data came from immunoSEQ multiplex PCR; TCRdb stores just in-frame clones and leaves some out. This table has hundreds of thousands of clones, roughly nine tenths appearing once. Sequenced input: peripheral blood. The receptors come from a man in his sixties who had recovered from COVID-19. Both conserved end residues are part of each CDR3. The D gene is left open where the match is weak. A clone size is listed for some rows: how often the clone was seen (once, few, many), or a class if it is expanded.

abundance: .
d_gene: TRBD1
v_gene: TRBV30
j_gene: TRBJ1-5
CDR3aa: CAWTPTGGQPQHF
CDR3nt: TGTGCCTGGACCCCGACAGGGGGTCAGCCCCAGCATTTT

abundance: once
d_gene: .
v_gene: TRBV19
j_gene: TRBJ2-7
CDR3aa: CASSIRQGLYEQYF
CDR3nt: TGTGCCAGTAGTATCAGACAGGGACTCTACGAGCAGTACTTC

abundance: .
d_gene: .
v_gene: TRBV14
j_gene: TRBJ1-4
CDR3aa: CASSPTGRVEKLFF
CDR3nt: TGTGCCAGCAGCCCTACGGGGAGGGTTGAAAAACTGTTTTTT

abundance: .
d_gene: TRBD1
v_gene: TRBV30
j_gene: TRBJ2-1
CDR3aa: CAWSVRGQVGFF
CDR3nt: TGTGCCTGGAGTGTTCGTGGACAGGTGGGGTTCTTC

abundance: .
d_gene: TRBD2
v_gene: TRBV7-2
j_gene: TRBJ2-1
CDR3aa: CASSLTSGLYNEQFF
CDR3nt: TGTGCCAGCAGCCTCACTAGCGGACTATACAATGAGCAGTTCTTC

abundance: .
d_gene: TRBD2
v_gene: TRBV10-3
j_gene: TRBJ2-1
CDR3aa: CAISESMRAGEHEQFF
CDR3nt: TGTGCCATCAGTGAGTCGATGCGAGCGGGAGAACATGAGCAGTTCTTC

abundance: few
d_gene: TRBD2
v_gene: TRBV7-8
j_gene: TRBJ2-1
CDR3aa: CASSSGLAPGNEQFF
CDR3nt: TGTGCCAGCAGTTCTGGACTAGCGCCGGGTAATGAGCAGTTCTTC

abundance: .
d_gene: TRBD2
v_gene: TRBV7-2
j_gene: TRBJ2-5
CDR3aa: CASSPVAGERETQYF
CDR3nt: TGTGCCAGCAGCCCTGTCGCGGGAGAACGAGAGACCCAGTACTTC

abundance: .
d_gene: TRBD1
v_gene: TRBV6-1
j_gene: TRBJ2-7
CDR3aa: CASSENLAGTGREQYF
CDR3nt: TGTGCCAGCAGTGAGAATTTAGCCGGGACAGGGCGCGAGCAGTACTTC

abundance: .
d_gene: .
v_gene: TRBV27
j_gene: TRBJ2-2
CDR3aa: CASREGTGELFF
CDR3nt: TGTGCCAGCAGAGAGGGCACCGGGGAGCTGTTTTTT

abundance: .
d_gene: TRBD2
v_gene: TRBV28
j_gene: TRBJ2-7
CDR3aa: CASSVKYGRWYEQYF
CDR3nt: TGTGCCAGCAGTGTCAAATACGGGAGGTGGTACGAGCAGTACTTC

abundance: .
d_gene: TRBD2
v_gene: TRBV5-4
j_gene: TRBJ2-5
CDR3aa: CASSLGGTRQETQYF
CDR3nt: TGTGCCAGCAGCTTGGGGGGGACTAGACAAGAGACCCAGTACTTC

abundance: .
d_gene: TRBD2
v_gene: TRBV12-5
j_gene: TRBJ2-1
CDR3aa: CASGPGLDSYNEQFF
CDR3nt: TGTGCTAGTGGTCCGGGACTAGACTCCTACAATGAGCAGTTCTTC

abundance: few
d_gene: .
v_gene: TRBV7-9
j_gene: TRBJ2-7
CDR3aa: CASAVMAGPYEQYF
CDR3nt: TGTGCCAGCGCCGTAATGGCGGGGCCGTACGAGCAGTACTTC

abundance: .
d_gene: .
v_gene: TRBV11-2
j_gene: TRBJ1-2
CDR3aa: CASSLDRVLGYTF
CDR3nt: TGTGCCAGCAGCTTAGACAGGGTCCTTGGCTACACCTTC

abundance: .
d_gene: TRBD2
v_gene: TRBV5-1
j_gene: TRBJ2-5
CDR3aa: CASSLALAGAPGQETQYF
CDR3nt: TGCGCCAGCAGCTTGGCGCTAGCGGGGGCCCCGGGCCAAGAGACCCAGTACTTC

abundance: .
d_gene: .
v_gene: TRBV5-6
j_gene: TRBJ1-2
CDR3aa: CASSENGVSGGYTF
CDR3nt: TGTGCCAGCAGCGAAAACGGAGTATCGGGAGGCTACACCTTC

abundance: .
d_gene: TRBD2
v_gene: TRBV5-1
j_gene: TRBJ2-5
CDR3aa: CASSLDTSGTKETQYF
CDR3nt: TGCGCCAGCAGCTTGGACACTAGCGGAACCAAAGAGACCCAGTACTTC

abundance: .
d_gene: TRBD2
v_gene: TRBV13
j_gene: TRBJ2-1
CDR3aa: CASSLELAGYNEQFF
CDR3nt: TGTGCCAGCAGCTTAGAACTAGCGGGGTACAATGAGCAGTTCTTC

abundance: .
d_gene: .
v_gene: TRBV3-1/TRBV3-2
j_gene: TRBJ1-1
CDR3aa: CASSPTTGRNTEAFF
CDR3nt: TGTGCCAGCAGCCCGACGACGGGGAGGAACACTGAAGCTTTCTTT